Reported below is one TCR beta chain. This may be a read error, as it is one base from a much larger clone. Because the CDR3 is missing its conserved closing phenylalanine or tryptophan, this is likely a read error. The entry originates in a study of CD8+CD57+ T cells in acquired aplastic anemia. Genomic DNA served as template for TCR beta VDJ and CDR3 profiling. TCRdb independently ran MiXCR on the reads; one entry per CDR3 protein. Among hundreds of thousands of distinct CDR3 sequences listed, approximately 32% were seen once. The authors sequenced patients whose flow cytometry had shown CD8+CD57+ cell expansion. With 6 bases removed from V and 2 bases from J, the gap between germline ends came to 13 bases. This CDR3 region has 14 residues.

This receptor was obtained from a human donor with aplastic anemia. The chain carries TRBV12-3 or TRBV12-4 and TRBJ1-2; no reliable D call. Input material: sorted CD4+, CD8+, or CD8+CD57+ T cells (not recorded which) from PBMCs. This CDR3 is CASRPSGVNYGYTL. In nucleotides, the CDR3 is TGTGCCAGCAGACCGTCGGGAGTAAACTATGGCTACACCCTC.